The subject of this entry is one T cell receptor (beta chain). This entry belongs to a study of blood T cell repertoires in COVID-19. The germline CDR1 and CDR2 sequences are LGHDT and YNNKEL (reference sequence). This CDR3 has 16 residues. Unmatched junction bases numbered 5, after V lost 2 bases and J lost 4 bases. TCRdb's copy holds only in-frame clones and misses some; the assay was immunoSEQ multiplex PCR. The sample yields roughly 100,000 clones, roughly 80% seen once. The sample was peripheral blood. The chain is built from TRBV3-1 (or the pseudogene TRBV3-2) and TRBJ2-1; 10 positions match TRBD2. This sequence originates from a woman aged 80 or over with acute or convalescent COVID-19. CDR3 residues: CASSQLAGVSYNEQFF. DNA for the CDR3: TGTGCCAGCAGCCAACTAGCGGGAGTATCGTACAATGAGCAGTTCTTC.